These 3 T cell receptor beta chains share one sample of origin, sequenced in a study of cytomegalovirus exposure and HLA in healthy donors. The method was immunoSEQ multiplex PCR; TCRdb's version includes in-frame clones alone and lacks a portion of them. The sample consists of about 130,000 clones, 89% of them appearing once. Sequenced sample: PBMCs. All receptors derive from a woman aged 18-29 years in good health and CMV-seronegative.

The J gene is TRBJ2-7, the V gene TRBV21-1; TRBD1 is taken as the D call from the table, unchecked against the DNA. TRBV21-1 is labeled a pseudogene. The CDR3 covers 17 residues. The CDR3 DNA reads TGTGCCAGCAGCAAAGATCCCCCGGGACAGAGGAGCAACGAGCAGTACTTC. Translating gives CASSKDPPGQRSNEQYF.

The rearrangement uses TRBV5-1 and TRBJ1-3; D uncertain. CDR1 and CDR2 (germline): SGHRS, YFSETQ. The CDR3 is made up of 15 amino acids. Trimming removed 4 bases from V and 2 bases from J, with 13 bases in between. The CDR3, as DNA: TGCGCCAGCAGCCCTTCCGCAGGTGCTGGAAACACCATATATTTT. Amino acids: CASSPSAGAGNTIYF.

V usage is TRBV7-2 and J usage is TRBJ1-3, with D maybe TRBD1 (6 bases). The V and J ends lost 5 bases and 4 bases respectively, with 12 bases between them. The CDR3 has 14 amino acids. Germline-derived CDR1 and CDR2 are SGHTA and FQGNSA. CDR3 bases: TGTGCCAGCAGCCCAACAGGGTACGGAAACACCATATATTTT. Its protein product is CASSPTGYGNTIYF.